Sequencing of this T cell receptor (beta chain) was carried out in a study of T-cell memory formation after mild COVID-19. Constant-segment-primed 5'RACE gave TCR alpha and TCR beta cDNA libraries with sample barcodes and UMIs. TCRdb independently ran MiXCR on the 5' RACE reads; one entry per CDR3 protein. The repertoire holds roughly 7,000 distinct CDR3 sequences, with 50% to 75% as singletons. Comments on this clonotype: The antigen remains undetermined.

Overall study findings and caveats: Pre-infection memory held some responding clones, suggesting pre-existing cross-reactive T cells responded. Nothing confirmed that second-wave clones peaking on day 37 were specific for SARS-CoV-2.

V was cut by 0 bases and J by 2 bases, with 6 bases left in between. The CDR3 has 14 residues. Germline CDR1 SGHRS, CDR2 YFSETQ. Sequenced sample: PBMCs or a T cell subset sorted from them (not recorded which). The receptor was isolated from an adult who had mild COVID-19 (a few samples of this study predate the infection). Cell type and time point are not known. V usage is TRBV5-1 and J usage is TRBJ1-3; D is uncertain. CDR3: CASSLGDPGNTIYF. The CDR3 DNA is TGCGCCAGCAGCTTGGGAGATCCTGGAAACACCATATATTTT. The full variable domain, in which reference TRBV5-1 and TRBJ1-3 provide the parts outside the CDR3, is KAGVTQTPRYLIKTRGQQVTLSCSPISGHRSVSWYQQTPGQGLQFLFEYFSETQRNKGNFPGRFSGRQFSNSRSEMNVSTLELGDSALYLCASSLGDPGNTIYFGEGSWLTVV.